This TCR beta chain was identified during a study of T cells after yellow fever vaccination. Study-level information: The SMART-Seq v4 Ultra Low Input method served to prepare the low-cell-number fractions.

Study-wide results and caveats: A limited proportion of clonotypes was detected within both the CD4 and CD8 compartments. Most primary-vaccination clones recurred post-booster (just under 98% CD4, around 90% CD8).

Trimming left V 4 bases short and J 6 bases short, with 14 bases between. Germline-derived CDR1 and CDR2 are SGDLS and YYNGEE. The CDR3 has 15 amino acids. On this clonotype itself: Its antigen is not known.

By 5'RACE template switching, TCR cDNA was produced, with a universal primer site and UMIs added in the process. MiXCR, applied by TCRdb to the 5' RACE reads, yields one record per CDR3 protein. The sample consists of about 130,000 distinct CDR3 sequences, 8.9% of them appearing once. The receptor comes from a man aged 18 to 29 who received the YFV17D yellow fever vaccine. The chain links TRBV9 to TRBJ1-6; maybe TRBD1 (6 bases). The specimen comprised CD8+ T cells sorted from PBMCs, sampled on the day of the yellow fever booster vaccination. CDR3 sequence (DNA): TGTGCCAGCAGCCCCACCGGAGGGGGTAATTCACCCCTCCACTTT. Translation gives CASSPTGGGNSPLHF.